This T cell receptor (beta chain) originates from a study of cytomegalovirus exposure and HLA in healthy donors. General study results and limits: Likely technical artifact: a cluster of highly shared sequence variants. Roughly uniform sequencing depth across donors was assumed, possibly incorrectly. Cytomegalovirus status was reportedly diagnosed by the classifier with high specificity and sensitivity. Among TCR beta chains, those listed as cytomegalovirus-associated numbered about 160.

The PCR had 60 Vbeta and 13 Jbeta primers. The table came from immunoSEQ multiplex PCR; TCRdb's copy has only in-frame clones and leaves some out. The table includes approximately 130,000 clones, approximately 87% detected once. Germline CDR1 reads ENHRY; CDR2 reads SYGVKD. The CDR3 runs 19 residues. With 0 bases clipped from V and 4 bases from J, the junction kept 12 bases outside the gene matches. Comments on this clone: What it binds is not known.

This chain connects TRBV10-3 to TRBJ2-7; 13 bases fit TRBD2. Sequencing input: PBMCs. The clonotype comes from a woman in her 30s in good health and CMV-seronegative. CDR3 sequence (DNA): TGTGCCATCAGTGAGTCGGGGACTAGCGGGACCGGACGACTTTACGAGCAGTACTTC. Translation gives CAISESGTSGTGRLYEQYF.